These T cell receptor beta chains were read from a single sample in a study of CD4+ T cells in melanoma. Sequencing was performed with immunoSEQ multiplex PCR; in TCRdb, only in-frame clones are kept and a portion is missing. The data hold over 100,000 clones, with around 93% observed a single time. Source material: peripheral blood. The receptors stem from a human donor with melanoma. The CDR3 runs from the conserved cysteine through the conserved F or W. Each record gives: V gene, J gene, clone size, D gene, CDR3 DNA, CDR3 protein. The D gene is left open where the match is weak. Expanded clones are given a class, and other clones once, few, many or no size at all.

V: TRBV4-2; J: TRBJ2-1; size: .; D: TRBD2; DNA: TGTGCCAGCAGCCAAGCCTTGACTAGCGGGAGGGCAGATGAGCAGTTCTTC; CDR3: CASSQALTSGRADEQFF
V: TRBV5-6; J: TRBJ1-1; size: .; D: .; DNA: TGTGCCAGCAGCTTGGGGTTGGCGTTGAACACTGAAGCTTTCTTT; CDR3: CASSLGLALNTEAFF
V: TRBV28; J: TRBJ2-7; size: once; D: .; DNA: TGTGCCAGCAGCCACGGAGAATTGGAGCAGTACTTC; CDR3: CASSHGELEQYF
V: TRBV18; J: TRBJ1-1; size: .; D: .; DNA: TGTGCCAGCTCACCTGCCGGGAACACTGAAGCTTTCTTT; CDR3: CASSPAGNTEAFF
V: TRBV7-9; J: TRBJ2-3; size: .; D: .; DNA: TGTGCCAGCAGCTCGGTACCCGAGGGCACAGATACGCAGTATTTT; CDR3: CASSSVPEGTDTQYF
V: TRBV7-9; J: TRBJ2-6; size: .; D: .; DNA: TGTGCCGGAAGGGGATCTGGGGCCAACGTCCTGACTTTC; CDR3: CAGRGSGANVLTF
V: TRBV5-6; J: TRBJ2-7; size: .; D: .; DNA: TGTGCCAGCAGCTTTACAGTGAATCTAAACTACGAGCAGTACTTC; CDR3: CASSFTVNLNYEQYF
V: TRBV5-5; J: TRBJ1-2; size: .; D: TRBD1; DNA: TGTGCCAGCAGCGCGGACAGGTCTTATGGCTACACCTTC; CDR3: CASSADRSYGYTF
V: TRBV6-6; J: TRBJ1-2; size: .; D: TRBD1; DNA: TGTGCCAGCAGGGGACAGGGGGCGTATAATGGCTACACCTTC; CDR3: CASRGQGAYNGYTF
V: TRBV6-6; J: TRBJ2-5; size: .; D: TRBD1; DNA: TGTGCCAGCAGCGTTAACAGGGGGCGGCAAGAGACCCAGTACTTC; CDR3: CASSVNRGRQETQYF
V: TRBV19; J: TRBJ2-2; size: .; D: TRBD2; DNA: TGTGCCAGTAGTATAGTATTGAGCGGGAGTTGGTCCGGGGAGCTGTTTTTT; CDR3: CASSIVLSGSWSGELFF
V: TRBV9; J: TRBJ2-5; size: .; D: .; DNA: TGTGCCAGCAGCGTAGCGGGGACCCAGTACTTC; CDR3: CASSVAGTQYF
V: TRBV5-1; J: TRBJ1-1; size: .; D: .; DNA: TGCGCCAGCAGCATAACAATCTCGTTGAACACTGAAGCTTTCTTT; CDR3: CASSITISLNTEAFF
V: TRBV9; J: TRBJ1-2; size: once; D: .; DNA: TGTGCCAGCAGCGTAGGGGGTATAGGATTTGGGTATGGCTACACCTTC; CDR3: CASSVGGIGFGYGYTF
V: TRBV6-6; J: TRBJ2-4; size: .; D: TRBD2; DNA: TGTGCCAGCAGTAGTCTAGCGGGAGGGGGAAACATTCAGTACTTC; CDR3: CASSSLAGGGNIQYF
V: TRBV7-3; J: TRBJ2-5; size: once; D: TRBD1; DNA: TGTGCCAGCAGCTTAGGACAGGGGTTGGGAGAGACCCAGTACTTC; CDR3: CASSLGQGLGETQYF
V: TRBV7-9; J: TRBJ2-5; size: .; D: .; DNA: TGTGCCAGCAGCAAACCCGGGACCCAAGAGACCCAGTACTTC; CDR3: CASSKPGTQETQYF
V: TRBV11-2; J: TRBJ2-1; size: .; D: .; DNA: TGTGCCAGCAGCTCTGGGGGCTGGGTAGAGCAGTTCTTC; CDR3: CASSSGGWVEQFF
V: TRBV30; J: TRBJ2-7; size: .; D: TRBD1; DNA: TGTGCCTGGACCTGGGGACAGGGTGGGGCCTACGAGCAGTACTTC; CDR3: CAWTWGQGGAYEQYF
V: TRBV10-3; J: TRBJ2-2; size: .; D: TRBD1; DNA: TGTGCCATCAGTGAGTCTCGAAGACAGGGAAAGACCGGGGAGCTGTTTTTT; CDR3: CAISESRRQGKTGELFF
V: TRBV28; J: TRBJ1-4; size: once; D: .; DNA: TGTGCCAGCTCCTCCGAAGGGTTTGGTCCTAAACTGTTTTTT; CDR3: CASSSEGFGPKLFF
V: TRBV2; J: TRBJ2-7; size: .; D: TRBD2; DNA: TGTGCCAGCAGTGGTCTTTTGCGTAGCGGGGGGGAGCAGTACTTC; CDR3: CASSGLLRSGGEQYF
V: TRBV11-1; J: TRBJ2-7; size: .; D: .; DNA: TGTGCCAGCAGCCCGAAGCCGGCAGGGGACGAGCAGTACTTC; CDR3: CASSPKPAGDEQYF
V: TRBV18; J: TRBJ2-2; size: .; D: .; DNA: TGTGCCAGCTCACCCCCTAAGTCCGGGGAGCTGTTTTTT; CDR3: CASSPPKSGELFF
V: TRBV4-2; J: TRBJ2-5; size: .; D: TRBD1; DNA: TGTGCCAGCAGCCAGGGACAGGGGTTCGAGACCCAGTACTTC; CDR3: CASSQGQGFETQYF
V: TRBV18; J: TRBJ2-7; size: .; D: TRBD1; DNA: TGTGCCAGCTCACCCCGGGGACAGGGCACCTACGAGCAGTACTTC; CDR3: CASSPRGQGTYEQYF
V: TRBV6-1; J: TRBJ2-5; size: .; D: .; DNA: TGTGCCAGCTCGGTCCCAGGGACCCAGTACTTC; CDR3: CASSVPGTQYF
V: TRBV18; J: TRBJ2-3; size: .; D: .; DNA: TGTGCCAGCTCACCGGTAGATACGCAGTTTTTT; CDR3: CASSPVDTQFF
V: TRBV7-8; J: TRBJ2-7; size: once; D: TRBD2; DNA: TGTGCCAGCAGCTTAGCACCTTCTAGCGGAGGGTCCTCCTACGAGCAGTACTTC; CDR3: CASSLAPSSGGSSYEQYF
V: TRBV5-4; J: TRBJ2-4; size: .; D: .; DNA: TGTGCCAGCAGCTTGGATCGGTTGGGGGGGCCTAAAAACATTCAGTACTTC; CDR3: CASSLDRLGGPKNIQYF
V: TRBV7-2; J: TRBJ2-7; size: .; D: TRBD2; DNA: TGTGCCAGCAGCTGGACTAGCGGGCCAACCTACGAGCAGTACTTC; CDR3: CASSWTSGPTYEQYF
V: TRBV5-1; J: TRBJ2-7; size: .; D: .; DNA: TGCGCCAGCAGCTTGGGCGGGACGGATGCCTACGAGCAGTACTTC; CDR3: CASSLGGTDAYEQYF
V: TRBV9; J: TRBJ1-2; size: .; D: .; DNA: TGTGCCAGCGGTGACACCGGTGGCTACACCTTC; CDR3: CASGDTGGYTF
V: TRBV27; J: TRBJ1-2; size: .; D: .; DNA: TGTGCCAGCACGAAACAGGGCACCGGCTATGGCTACACCTTC; CDR3: CASTKQGTGYGYTF
V: TRBV29-1; J: TRBJ2-3; size: .; D: .; DNA: TGCAGCAGGCGGGACAGCTGGGGAACAGATACGCAGTATTTT; CDR3: CSRRDSWGTDTQYF
V: TRBV15; J: TRBJ2-1; size: .; D: TRBD2; DNA: TGTGCCACCAGCACCGGACTAGCGGGAGACAATGAGCAGTTCTTC; CDR3: CATSTGLAGDNEQFF
V: TRBV5-1; J: TRBJ2-5; size: .; D: TRBD2; DNA: TGCGCCAGCAGCAGCCGACTAGCGGGAGGCCAAGAGACCCAGTACTTC; CDR3: CASSSRLAGGQETQYF
V: TRBV19; J: TRBJ1-5; size: once; D: TRBD1; DNA: TGTGCCAGTAGTACCCTCGGGACAGGGATCAATCAGCCCCAGCATTTT; CDR3: CASSTLGTGINQPQHF
V: TRBV11-3; J: TRBJ2-1; size: .; D: .; DNA: TGTGCCAGCAGCGCGCGCCGGGGACCAAATGAGCAGTTCTTC; CDR3: CASSARRGPNEQFF
V: TRBV28; J: TRBJ2-7; size: .; D: TRBD2; DNA: TGTGCCAGCAGTCTTTGGACTAGCGGAACCTACGAGCAGTACTTC; CDR3: CASSLWTSGTYEQYF
V: TRBV19; J: TRBJ2-3; size: .; D: .; DNA: TGTGCCAGTAGTCCCGAGGGGGATACGCAGTATTTT; CDR3: CASSPEGDTQYF
V: TRBV9; J: TRBJ2-7; size: once; D: .; DNA: TGTGCCAGCAGCTCCCGTGGGACTCCCGCAGAGGAGCAGTACTTC; CDR3: CASSSRGTPAEEQYF
V: TRBV28; J: TRBJ1-1; size: .; D: .; DNA: TGTGCCAGCAGTTTACCCAGGGATGGGACTGAAGCTTTCTTT; CDR3: CASSLPRDGTEAFF
V: TRBV5-6; J: TRBJ2-1; size: .; D: TRBD2; DNA: TGTGCCAGCAGCTTGGGCGGGCCTAGCGGGGGGTCGAATGAGCAGTTCTTC; CDR3: CASSLGGPSGGSNEQFF
V: TRBV5-1; J: TRBJ2-3; size: .; D: TRBD2; DNA: TGCGCCAGCAGTGAGGGGACTAGCGGATACACAGATACGCAGTATTTT; CDR3: CASSEGTSGYTDTQYF
V: TRBV7-6; J: TRBJ1-2; size: .; D: .; DNA: TGTGCCAGCAGCTCCCGAGACAGTAACTATGGCTACACCTTC; CDR3: CASSSRDSNYGYTF
V: TRBV6-5; J: TRBJ2-3; size: .; D: TRBD2; DNA: TGTGCCAGCAGTTACGGCCTAGCGGTTAGCACAGATACGCAGTATTTT; CDR3: CASSYGLAVSTDTQYF
V: TRBV4-1; J: TRBJ2-3; size: .; D: TRBD2; DNA: TGCGCCAGCAGCCAAGACCTTTTTAGGACTAGCCTCACAGATACGCAGTATTTT; CDR3: CASSQDLFRTSLTDTQYF
V: TRBV7-9; J: TRBJ2-1; size: .; D: TRBD2; DNA: TGTGCCAGCAGTGAGCGGGATAGCTCCTACAATGAGCAGTTCTTC; CDR3: CASSERDSSYNEQFF
V: TRBV19; J: TRBJ2-3; size: .; D: TRBD2; DNA: TGTGCCAGTAGTAGGACTAGCGGTCCCCGTAGCACAGATACGCAGTATTTT; CDR3: CASSRTSGPRSTDTQYF
V: TRBV28; J: TRBJ1-2; size: few; D: .; DNA: TGTGCCAGCGGGTCGTATGGCTACACCTTC; CDR3: CASGSYGYTF
V: TRBV4-1; J: TRBJ1-1; size: .; D: .; DNA: TGCGCCAGCAGCCAAGGACAGGCTGAAGCTTTCTTT; CDR3: CASSQGQAEAFF
V: TRBV7-9; J: TRBJ2-5; size: .; D: TRBD2; DNA: TGTGCCAGCAGCTTAGGAGCGGGAGGCTCTATTCAAGAGACCCAGTACTTC; CDR3: CASSLGAGGSIQETQYF
V: TRBV27; J: TRBJ1-5; size: .; D: TRBD1; DNA: TGTGCCAGCAGAATAACAGGGGGCGGTCAGCCCCAGCATTTT; CDR3: CASRITGGGQPQHF
V: TRBV9; J: TRBJ2-7; size: .; D: .; DNA: TGTGCCAGCAGCGTAGGCGCGGGCAACGAGCAGTACTTC; CDR3: CASSVGAGNEQYF
V: TRBV19; J: TRBJ2-5; size: .; D: .; DNA: TGTGCCAGTTGTAACGGGAGAGGGCAAGAGACCCAGTACTTC; CDR3: CASCNGRGQETQYF
V: TRBV19; J: TRBJ2-2; size: .; D: .; DNA: TGTGCCAGTCGCCGCAGCCTAAACACCGGGGAGCTGTTTTTT; CDR3: CASRRSLNTGELFF
V: TRBV7-2; J: TRBJ2-7; size: .; D: TRBD2; DNA: TGTGCCAGCAGCTTTGAACTAGCGGGTGAGCAGTACTTC; CDR3: CASSFELAGEQYF
V: TRBV4-1; J: TRBJ2-7; size: .; D: TRBD1; DNA: TGCGCCAGCAGCCACGCTAACTTGCCGGGACAGCCCTACGAGCAGTACTTC; CDR3: CASSHANLPGQPYEQYF
V: TRBV28; J: TRBJ2-5; size: .; D: TRBD2; DNA: TGTGCCAGCAGCATAGCGGGGGATCGAGAGACCCAGTACTTC; CDR3: CASSIAGDRETQYF